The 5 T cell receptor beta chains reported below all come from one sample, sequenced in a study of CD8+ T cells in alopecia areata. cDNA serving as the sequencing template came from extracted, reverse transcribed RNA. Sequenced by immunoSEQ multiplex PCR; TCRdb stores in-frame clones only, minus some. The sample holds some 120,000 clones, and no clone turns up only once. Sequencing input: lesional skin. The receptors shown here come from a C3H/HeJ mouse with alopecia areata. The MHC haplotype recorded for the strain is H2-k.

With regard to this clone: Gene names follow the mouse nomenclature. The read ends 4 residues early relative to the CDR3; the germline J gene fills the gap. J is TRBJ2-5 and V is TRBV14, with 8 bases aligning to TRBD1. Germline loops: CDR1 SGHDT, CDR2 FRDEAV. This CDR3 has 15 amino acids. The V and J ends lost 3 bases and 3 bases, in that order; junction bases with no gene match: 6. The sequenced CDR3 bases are TGTGCCAGCAGTTCCCGACAGGGGAGGCAAGAC. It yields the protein CASSSRQGRQD. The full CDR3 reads CASSSRQGRQDTQYF.

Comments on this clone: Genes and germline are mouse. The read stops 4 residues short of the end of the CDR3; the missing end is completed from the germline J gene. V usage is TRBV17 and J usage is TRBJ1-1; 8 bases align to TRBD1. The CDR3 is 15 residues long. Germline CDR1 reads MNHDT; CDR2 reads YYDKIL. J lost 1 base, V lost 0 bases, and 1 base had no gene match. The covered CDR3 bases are TGTGCTAGCAGTAGAGATGGGACAGGGAACACA. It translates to CASSRDGTGNT. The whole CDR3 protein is CASSRDGTGNTEVFF.

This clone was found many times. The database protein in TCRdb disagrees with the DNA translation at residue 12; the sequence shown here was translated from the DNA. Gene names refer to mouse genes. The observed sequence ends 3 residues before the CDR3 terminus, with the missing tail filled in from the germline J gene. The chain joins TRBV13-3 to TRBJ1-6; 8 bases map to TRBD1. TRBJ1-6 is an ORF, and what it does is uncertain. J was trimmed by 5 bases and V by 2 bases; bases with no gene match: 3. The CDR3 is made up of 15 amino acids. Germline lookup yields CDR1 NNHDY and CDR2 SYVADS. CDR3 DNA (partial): TGTGCCAGCAGTGAATCGGGACAGGATAATTCGCCC. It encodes CASSESGQDNSP. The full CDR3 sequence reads CASSESGQDNSPLYF.

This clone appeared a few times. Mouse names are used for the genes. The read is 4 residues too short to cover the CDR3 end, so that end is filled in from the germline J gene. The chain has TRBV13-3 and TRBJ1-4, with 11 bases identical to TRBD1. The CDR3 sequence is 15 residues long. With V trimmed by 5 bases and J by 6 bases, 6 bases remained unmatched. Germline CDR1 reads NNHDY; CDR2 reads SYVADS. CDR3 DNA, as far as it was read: TGTGCCAGCAGCGCGGACAGGGGGCGGGACGAA. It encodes CASSADRGRDE. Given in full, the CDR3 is CASSADRGRDERLFF.

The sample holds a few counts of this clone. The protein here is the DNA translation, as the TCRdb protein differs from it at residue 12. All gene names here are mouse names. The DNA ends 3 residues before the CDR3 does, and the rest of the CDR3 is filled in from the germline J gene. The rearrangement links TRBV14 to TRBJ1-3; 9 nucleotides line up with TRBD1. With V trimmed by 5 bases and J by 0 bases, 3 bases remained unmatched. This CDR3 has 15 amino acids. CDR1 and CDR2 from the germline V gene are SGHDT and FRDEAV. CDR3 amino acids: CASSTGGSSGNTLYF. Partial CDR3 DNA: TGTGCCAGCAGCACAGGGGGCAGTTCTGGAAATACG.